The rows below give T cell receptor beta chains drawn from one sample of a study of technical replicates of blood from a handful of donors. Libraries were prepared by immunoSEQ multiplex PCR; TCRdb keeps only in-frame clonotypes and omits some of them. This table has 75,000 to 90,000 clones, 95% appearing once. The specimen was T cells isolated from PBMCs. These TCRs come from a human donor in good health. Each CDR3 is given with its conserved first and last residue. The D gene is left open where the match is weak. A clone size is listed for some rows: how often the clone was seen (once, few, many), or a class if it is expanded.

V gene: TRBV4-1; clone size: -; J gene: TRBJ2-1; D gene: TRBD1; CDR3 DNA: TGCGCCAGCAGCCCCTTGGACAGGGAATTGGACAATGAGCAGTTCTTC; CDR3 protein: CASSPLDRELDNEQFF
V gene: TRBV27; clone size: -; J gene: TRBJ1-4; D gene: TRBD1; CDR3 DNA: TGTGCCAGCAGTTTCACACAGGGGGCTGGGGGACTGTTTTTT; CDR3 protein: CASSFTQGAGGLFF
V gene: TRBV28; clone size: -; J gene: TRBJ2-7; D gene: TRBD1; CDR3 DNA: TGTGCCAGCAGTTTATTAGGACAGGGTTCCTACGAGCAGTACTTC; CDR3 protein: CASSLLGQGSYEQYF
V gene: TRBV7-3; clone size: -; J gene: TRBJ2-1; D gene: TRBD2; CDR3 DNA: TGTGCCAGCAGCTTAACGAGCGGGAACTATGAGCAGTTCTTC; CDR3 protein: CASSLTSGNYEQFF
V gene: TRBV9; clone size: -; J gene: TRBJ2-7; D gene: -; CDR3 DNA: TGTGCCAGCAGCCCTTATATCGGGAGCTACGAGCAGTACTTC; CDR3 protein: CASSPYIGSYEQYF
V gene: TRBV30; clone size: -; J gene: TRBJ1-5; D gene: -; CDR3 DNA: TGTGCCTGGAGTCGATTACAGGGCACGAATCAGCCCCAGCATTTT; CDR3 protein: CAWSRLQGTNQPQHF
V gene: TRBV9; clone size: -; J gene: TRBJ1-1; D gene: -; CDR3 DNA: TGTGCCAGCAGCGTAGTGGGGGACTCTGAAGCTTTCTTT; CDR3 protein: CASSVVGDSEAFF
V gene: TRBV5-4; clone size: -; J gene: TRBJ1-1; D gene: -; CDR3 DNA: TGTGCCAGCAGCGATGACCGACTCGAAGCTTTCTTT; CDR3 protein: CASSDDRLEAFF
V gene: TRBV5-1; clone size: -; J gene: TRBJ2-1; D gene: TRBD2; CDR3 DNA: TGCGCCAGCAAATCACTAGCGGGGGGCTCCTACAATGAGCAGTTCTTC; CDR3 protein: CASKSLAGGSYNEQFF
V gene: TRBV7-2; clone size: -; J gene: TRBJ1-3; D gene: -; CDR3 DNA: TGTGCCAGCAGCTTAAACCCGGGTCCAGGAAACACCATATATTTT; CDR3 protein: CASSLNPGPGNTIYF
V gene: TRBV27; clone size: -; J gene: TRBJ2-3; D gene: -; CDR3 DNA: TGTGCCAGCACTAGCACAGATACGCAGTATTTT; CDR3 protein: CASTSTDTQYF
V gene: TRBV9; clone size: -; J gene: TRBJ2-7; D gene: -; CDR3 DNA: TGTGCCAGCAGCGTCGGGAGTTCCTACGAGCAGTACTTC; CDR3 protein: CASSVGSSYEQYF
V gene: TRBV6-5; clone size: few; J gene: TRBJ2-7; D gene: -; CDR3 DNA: TGTGCCAGCAGTATTATTGCGACCTACGAGCAGTACTTC; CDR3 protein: CASSIIATYEQYF
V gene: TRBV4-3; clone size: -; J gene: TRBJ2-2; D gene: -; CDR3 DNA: TGCGCCAGCAGCCACTCCTTGGCGGGGCCTGGGAGGGAGCTGTTTTTT; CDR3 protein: CASSHSLAGPGRELFF
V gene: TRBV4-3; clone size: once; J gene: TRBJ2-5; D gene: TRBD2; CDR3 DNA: TGCGCCAGCAGCCAAATAGCGGGAGGTTACGAGACCCAGTACTTC; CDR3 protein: CASSQIAGGYETQYF
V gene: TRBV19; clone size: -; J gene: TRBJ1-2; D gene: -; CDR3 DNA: TGTGCCAGTAGTATATGGAGGGACCCAGACGGTGGCTACACCTTC; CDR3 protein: CASSIWRDPDGGYTF